This note documents a single TCR beta chain sequence. These data belong to a study of shared clonotypes between healthy human individuals. Trimming left V 3 bases short and J 8 bases short, with 13 bases between. Germline lookup yields CDR1 SGHTA and CDR2 FQGNSA. The CDR3 length is 14 residues. Only in-frame clones appear in the TCRdb table, and some are missing; sequencing was by immunoSEQ multiplex PCR. The data contain hundreds of thousands of clones, around 80% of them singletons. Donors comprised only Caucasian adults living in Nashville, Tennessee. J is TRBJ1-4 and V is TRBV7-2; D is unresolved. Sequencing was done on a sample of PBMCs. The source is a woman aged 40 to 49 in good health. Some clones in this sample may be carry-over from other donors' samples. As DNA, the CDR3 is TGTGCCAGCAGCTTCCGACATGGGGAGGAAAAACTGTTTTTT. Amino acid sequence: CASSFRHGEEKLFF. Full variable domain (remainder filled in from reference TRBV7-2 and TRBJ1-4): GAGVSQSPSNKVTEKGKDVELRCDPISGHTALYWYRQSLGQGLEFLIYFQGNSAPDKSGLPSDRFSAERTGGSVSTLTIQRTQQEDSAVYLCASSFRHGEEKLFFGSGTQLSVL.